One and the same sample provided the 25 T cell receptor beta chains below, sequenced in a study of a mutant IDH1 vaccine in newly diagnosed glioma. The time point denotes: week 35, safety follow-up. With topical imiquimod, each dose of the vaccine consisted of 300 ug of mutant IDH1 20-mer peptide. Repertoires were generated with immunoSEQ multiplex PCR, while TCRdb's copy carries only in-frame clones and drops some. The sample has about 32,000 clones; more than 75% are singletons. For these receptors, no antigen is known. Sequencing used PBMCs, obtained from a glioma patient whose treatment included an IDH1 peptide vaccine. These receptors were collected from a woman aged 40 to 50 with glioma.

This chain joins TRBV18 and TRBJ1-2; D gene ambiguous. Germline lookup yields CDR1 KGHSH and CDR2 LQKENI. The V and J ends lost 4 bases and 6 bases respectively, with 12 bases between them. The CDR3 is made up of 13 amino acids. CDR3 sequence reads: CASSQLSDNGYTF. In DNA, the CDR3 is TGTGCCAGCTCACAGCTATCGGATAATGGCTACACCTTC.

The CDR3 protein is CASSATHGAAGNTIYF. For the CDR3, the DNA is TGTGCCAGCAGCGCCACACACGGGGCGGCAGGAAACACCATATATTTT. This chain connects TRBV9 to TRBJ1-3, with D tentatively TRBD1 (5 bases). Trimming cost V 3 bases and J 4 bases, with 17 bases left between them. This CDR3 has 16 amino acids. CDR1 SGDLS and CDR2 YYNGEE come from the germline V gene.

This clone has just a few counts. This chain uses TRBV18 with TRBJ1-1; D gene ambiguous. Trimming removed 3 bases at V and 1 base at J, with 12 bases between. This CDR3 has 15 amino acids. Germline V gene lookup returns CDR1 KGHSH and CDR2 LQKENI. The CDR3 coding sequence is TGTGCCAGCTCACCTAACTCCATTCGGAACACTGAAGCTTTCTTT. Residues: CASSPNSIRNTEAFF.

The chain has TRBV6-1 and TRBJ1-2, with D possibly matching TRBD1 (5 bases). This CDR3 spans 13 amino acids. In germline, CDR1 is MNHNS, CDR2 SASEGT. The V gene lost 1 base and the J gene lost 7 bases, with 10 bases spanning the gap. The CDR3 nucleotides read TGTGCCAGCAGTGAAGAGGGGTTGGGTGGCTACACCTTC. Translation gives CASSEEGLGGYTF.

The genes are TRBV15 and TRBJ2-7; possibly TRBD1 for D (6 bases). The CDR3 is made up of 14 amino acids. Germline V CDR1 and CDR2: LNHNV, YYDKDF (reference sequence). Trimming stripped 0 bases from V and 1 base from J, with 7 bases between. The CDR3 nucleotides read TGTGCCACCAGCAGAGACAGGGGTTCCTACGAGCAGTACTTC. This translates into CATSRDRGSYEQYF. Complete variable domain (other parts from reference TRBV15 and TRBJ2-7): DAMVIQNPRYQVTQFGKPVTLSCSQTLNHNVMYWYQQKSSQAPKLLFHYYDKDFNNEADTPDNFQSRRPNTSFCFLDIRSPGLGDTAMYLCATSRDRGSYEQYFGPGTRLTVT.

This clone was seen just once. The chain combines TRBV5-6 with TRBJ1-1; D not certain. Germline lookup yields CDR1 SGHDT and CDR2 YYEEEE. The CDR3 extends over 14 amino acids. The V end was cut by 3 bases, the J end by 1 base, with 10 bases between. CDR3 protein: CASSSGFANTEAFF. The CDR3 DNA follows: TGTGCCAGCAGCTCGGGGTTCGCGAACACTGAAGCTTTCTTT.

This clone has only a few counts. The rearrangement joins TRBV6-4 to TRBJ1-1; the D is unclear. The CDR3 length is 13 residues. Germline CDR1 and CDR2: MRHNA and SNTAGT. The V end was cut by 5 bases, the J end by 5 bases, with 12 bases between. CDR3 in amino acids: CASSYGAETEAFF. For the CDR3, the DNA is TGTGCCAGCAGTTATGGTGCGGAAACTGAAGCTTTCTTT.

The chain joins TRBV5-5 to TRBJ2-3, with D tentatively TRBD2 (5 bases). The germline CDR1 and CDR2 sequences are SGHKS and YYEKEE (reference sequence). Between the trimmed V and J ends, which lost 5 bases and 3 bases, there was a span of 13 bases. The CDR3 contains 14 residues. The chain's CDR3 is CASRTGILTDTQYF. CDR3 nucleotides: TGTGCCAGCAGAACCGGGATTCTTACAGATACGCAGTATTTT. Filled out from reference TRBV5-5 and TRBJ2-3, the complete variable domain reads DAGVTQSPTHLIKTRGQQVTLRCSPISGHKSVSWYQQVLGQGPQFIFQYYEKEERGRGNFPDRFSARQFPNYSSELNVNALLLGDSALYLCASRTGILTDTQYFGPGTRLTVL.

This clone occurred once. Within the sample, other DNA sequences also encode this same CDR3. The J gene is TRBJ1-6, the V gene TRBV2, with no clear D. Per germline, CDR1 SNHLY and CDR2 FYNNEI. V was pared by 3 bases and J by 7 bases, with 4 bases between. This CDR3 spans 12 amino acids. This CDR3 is CASSDGNSPLHF. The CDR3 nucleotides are TGTGCCAGCAGTGATGGGAATTCACCCCTCCACTTT.

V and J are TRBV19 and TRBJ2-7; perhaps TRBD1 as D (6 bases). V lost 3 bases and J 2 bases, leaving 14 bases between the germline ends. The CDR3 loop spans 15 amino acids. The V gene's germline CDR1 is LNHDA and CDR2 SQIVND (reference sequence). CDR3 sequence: CASSIRGDFPYEQYF. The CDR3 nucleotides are TGTGCCAGTAGTATCAGGGGCGATTTCCCCTACGAGCAGTACTTC.

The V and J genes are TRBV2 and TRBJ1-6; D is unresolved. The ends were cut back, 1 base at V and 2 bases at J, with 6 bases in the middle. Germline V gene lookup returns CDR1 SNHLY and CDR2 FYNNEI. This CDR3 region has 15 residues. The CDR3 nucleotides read TGTGCCAGCAGTGAAGTTGGCCCCTATAATTCACCCCTCCACTTT. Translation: CASSEVGPYNSPLHF.

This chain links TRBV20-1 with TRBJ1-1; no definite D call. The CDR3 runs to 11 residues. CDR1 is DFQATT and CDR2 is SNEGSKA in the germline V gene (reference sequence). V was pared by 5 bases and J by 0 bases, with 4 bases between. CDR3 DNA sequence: TGCAGTGCTCGATTGAACACTGAAGCTTTCTTT. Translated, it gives CSARLNTEAFF.

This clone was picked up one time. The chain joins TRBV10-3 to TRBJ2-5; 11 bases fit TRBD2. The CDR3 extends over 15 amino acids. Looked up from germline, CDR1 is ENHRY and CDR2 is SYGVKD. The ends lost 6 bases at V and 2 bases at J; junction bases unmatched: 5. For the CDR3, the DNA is TGTGCCATCAGCTCGACTAGCGGGGCACAAGAGACCCAGTACTTC. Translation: CAISSTSGAQETQYF.

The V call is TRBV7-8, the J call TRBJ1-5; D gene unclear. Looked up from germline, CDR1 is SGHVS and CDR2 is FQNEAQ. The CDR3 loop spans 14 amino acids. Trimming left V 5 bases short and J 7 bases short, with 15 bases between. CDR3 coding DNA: TGTGCCAGCAGCCCCTGGGGAGGGAGCCAGCCCCAGCATTTT. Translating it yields CASSPWGGSQPQHF.

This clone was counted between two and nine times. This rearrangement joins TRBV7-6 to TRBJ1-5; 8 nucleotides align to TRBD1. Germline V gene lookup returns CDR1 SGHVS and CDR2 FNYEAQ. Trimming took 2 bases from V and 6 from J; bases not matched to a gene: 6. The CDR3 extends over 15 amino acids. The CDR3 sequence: CASSLRQGPRQPQHF. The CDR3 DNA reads TGTGCCAGCAGCTTAAGACAGGGGCCTCGTCAGCCCCAGCATTTT.

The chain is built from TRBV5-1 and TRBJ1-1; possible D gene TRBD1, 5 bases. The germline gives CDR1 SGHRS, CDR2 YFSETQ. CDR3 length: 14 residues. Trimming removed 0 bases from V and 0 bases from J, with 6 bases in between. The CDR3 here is CASSLDRMNTEAFF. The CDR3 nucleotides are TGCGCCAGCAGCTTGGACAGGATGAACACTGAAGCTTTCTTT. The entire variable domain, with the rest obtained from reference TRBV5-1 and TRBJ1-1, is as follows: KAGVTQTPRYLIKTRGQQVTLSCSPISGHRSVSWYQQTPGQGLQFLFEYFSETQRNKGNFPGRFSGRQFSNSRSEMNVSTLELGDSALYLCASSLDRMNTEAFFGQGTRLTVV.

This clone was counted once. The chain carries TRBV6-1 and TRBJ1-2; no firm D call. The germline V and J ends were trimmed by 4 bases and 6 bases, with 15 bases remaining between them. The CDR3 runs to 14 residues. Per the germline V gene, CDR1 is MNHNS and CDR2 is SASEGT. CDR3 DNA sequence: TGTGCCAGCAGTGTTGGGTTCCGAGACAATGGCTACACCTTC. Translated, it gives CASSVGFRDNGYTF.

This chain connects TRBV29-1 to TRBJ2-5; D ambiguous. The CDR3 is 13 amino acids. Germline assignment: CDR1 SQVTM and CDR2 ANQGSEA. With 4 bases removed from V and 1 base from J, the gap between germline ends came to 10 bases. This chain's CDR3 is CSVGEGGQETQYF. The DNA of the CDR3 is TGCAGCGTTGGGGAAGGCGGCCAAGAGACCCAGTACTTC.

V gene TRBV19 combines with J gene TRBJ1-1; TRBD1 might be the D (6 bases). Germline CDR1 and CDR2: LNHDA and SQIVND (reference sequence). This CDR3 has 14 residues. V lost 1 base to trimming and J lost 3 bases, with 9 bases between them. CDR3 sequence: CASSIGQGYTEAFF. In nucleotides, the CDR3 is TGTGCCAGTAGTATAGGGCAGGGGTACACTGAAGCTTTCTTT.

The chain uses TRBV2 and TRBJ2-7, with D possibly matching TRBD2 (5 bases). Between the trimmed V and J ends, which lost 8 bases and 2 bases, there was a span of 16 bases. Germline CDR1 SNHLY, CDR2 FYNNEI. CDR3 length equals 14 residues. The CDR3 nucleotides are TGTGCCAGCCGCGCCGGGATCGGACCCTACGAGCAGTACTTC. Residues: CASRAGIGPYEQYF.

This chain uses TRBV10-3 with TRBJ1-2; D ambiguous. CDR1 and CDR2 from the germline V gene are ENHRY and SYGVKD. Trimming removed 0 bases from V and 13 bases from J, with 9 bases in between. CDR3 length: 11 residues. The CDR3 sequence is CAISESRVITF. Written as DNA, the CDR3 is TGTGCCATCAGTGAGTCAAGGGTGATCACCTTC.

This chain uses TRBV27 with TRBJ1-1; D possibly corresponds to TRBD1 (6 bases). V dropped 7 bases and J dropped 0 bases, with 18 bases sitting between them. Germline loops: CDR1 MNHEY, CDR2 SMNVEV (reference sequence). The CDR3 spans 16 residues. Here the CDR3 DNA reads TGTGCCAGCACCCGTTGGGGGGGCTTAATGAACACTGAAGCTTTCTTT. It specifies CASTRWGGLMNTEAFF.

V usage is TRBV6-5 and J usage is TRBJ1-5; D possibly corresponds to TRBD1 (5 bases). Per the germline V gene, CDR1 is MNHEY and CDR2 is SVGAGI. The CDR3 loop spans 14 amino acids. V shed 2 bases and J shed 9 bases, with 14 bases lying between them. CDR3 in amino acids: CASSYGRALGPQHF. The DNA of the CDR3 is TGTGCCAGCAGTTACGGCAGGGCTTTGGGGCCCCAGCATTTT.

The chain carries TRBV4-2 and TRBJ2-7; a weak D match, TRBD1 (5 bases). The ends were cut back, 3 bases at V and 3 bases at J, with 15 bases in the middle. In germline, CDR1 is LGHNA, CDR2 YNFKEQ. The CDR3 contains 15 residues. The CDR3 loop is CASSHNPRQGYEQYF. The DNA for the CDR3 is TGTGCCAGCAGCCACAACCCCCGGCAGGGCTACGAGCAGTACTTC.

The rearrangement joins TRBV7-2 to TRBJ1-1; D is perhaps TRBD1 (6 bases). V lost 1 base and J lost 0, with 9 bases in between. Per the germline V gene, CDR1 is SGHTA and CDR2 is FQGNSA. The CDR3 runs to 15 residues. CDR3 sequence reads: CASSLVGTLNTEAFF. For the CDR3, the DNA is TGTGCCAGCAGCTTAGTCGGGACACTGAACACTGAAGCTTTCTTT.